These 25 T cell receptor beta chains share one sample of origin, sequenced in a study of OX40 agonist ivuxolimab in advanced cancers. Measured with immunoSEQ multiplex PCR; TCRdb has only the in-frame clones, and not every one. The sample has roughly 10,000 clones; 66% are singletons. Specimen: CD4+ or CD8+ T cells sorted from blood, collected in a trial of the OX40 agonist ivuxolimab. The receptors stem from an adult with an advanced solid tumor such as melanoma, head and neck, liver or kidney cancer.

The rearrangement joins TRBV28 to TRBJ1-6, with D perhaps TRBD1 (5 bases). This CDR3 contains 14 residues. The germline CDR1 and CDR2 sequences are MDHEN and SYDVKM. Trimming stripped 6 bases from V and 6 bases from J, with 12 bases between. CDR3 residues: CASSAGTGNSPLHF. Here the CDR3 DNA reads TGTGCCAGCAGCGCCGGGACGGGTAATTCACCCCTCCACTTT.

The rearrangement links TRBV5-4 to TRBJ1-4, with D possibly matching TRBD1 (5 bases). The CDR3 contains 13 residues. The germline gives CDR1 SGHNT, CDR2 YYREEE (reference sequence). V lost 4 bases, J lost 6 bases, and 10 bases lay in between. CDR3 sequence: CASSLGTDEKLFF. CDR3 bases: TGTGCCAGCAGCCTAGGGACTGATGAAAAACTGTTTTTT.

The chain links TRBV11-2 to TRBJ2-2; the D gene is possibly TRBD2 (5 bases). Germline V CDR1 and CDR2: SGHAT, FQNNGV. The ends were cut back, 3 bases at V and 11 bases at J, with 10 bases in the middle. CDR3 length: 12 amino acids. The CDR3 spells CASSFLAAELFF. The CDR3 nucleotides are TGTGCCAGCAGCTTTCTAGCAGCCGAGCTGTTTTTT. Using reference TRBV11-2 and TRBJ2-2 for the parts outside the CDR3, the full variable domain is EAGVAQSPRYKIIEKRQSVAFWCNPISGHATLYWYQQILGQGPKLLIQFQNNGVVDDSQLPKDRFSAERLKGVDSTLKIQPAKLEDSAVYLCASSFLAAELFFGEGSRLTVL.

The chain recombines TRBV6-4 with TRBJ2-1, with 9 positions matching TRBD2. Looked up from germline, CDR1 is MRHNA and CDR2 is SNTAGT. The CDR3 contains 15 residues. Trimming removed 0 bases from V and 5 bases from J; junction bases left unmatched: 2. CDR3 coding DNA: TGTGCCAGCAGTGACTCTAGCGGGGGCAACAATGAGCAGTTCTTC. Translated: CASSDSSGGNNEQFF.

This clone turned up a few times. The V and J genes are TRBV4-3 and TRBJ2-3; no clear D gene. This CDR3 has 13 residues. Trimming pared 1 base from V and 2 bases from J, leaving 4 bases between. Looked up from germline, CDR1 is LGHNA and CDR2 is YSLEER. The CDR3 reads CASSQGTTDTQYF. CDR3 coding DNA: TGCGCCAGCAGCCAAGGGACCACAGATACGCAGTATTTT.

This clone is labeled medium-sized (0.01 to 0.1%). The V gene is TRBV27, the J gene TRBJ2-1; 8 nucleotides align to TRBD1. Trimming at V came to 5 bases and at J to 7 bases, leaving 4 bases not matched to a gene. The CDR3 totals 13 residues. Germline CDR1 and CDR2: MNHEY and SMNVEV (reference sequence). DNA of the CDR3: TGTGCCAGCAGTCAAGGACAGGGTAATGAGCAGTTCTTC. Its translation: CASSQGQGNEQFF.

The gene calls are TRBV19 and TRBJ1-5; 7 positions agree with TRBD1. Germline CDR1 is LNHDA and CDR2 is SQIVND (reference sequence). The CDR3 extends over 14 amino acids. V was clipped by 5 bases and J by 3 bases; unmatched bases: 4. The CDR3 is CASSETGINQPQHF. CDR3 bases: TGTGCCAGTAGTGAGACAGGGATCAATCAGCCCCAGCATTTT.

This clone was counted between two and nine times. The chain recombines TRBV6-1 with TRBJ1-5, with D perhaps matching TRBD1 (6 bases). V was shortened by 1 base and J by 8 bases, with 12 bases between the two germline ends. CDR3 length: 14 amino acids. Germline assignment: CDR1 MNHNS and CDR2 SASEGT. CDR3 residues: CASSEEGEGEPQHF. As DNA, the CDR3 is TGTGCCAGCAGTGAAGAGGGGGAAGGGGAGCCCCAGCATTTT.

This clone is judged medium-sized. CDR3 protein: CASSPVVVAVLRGGSNQPQHF. The CDR3, as DNA: TGTGCCAGCAGCCCGGTGGTGGTGGCGGTCCTGCGGGGGGGCTCCAATCAGCCCCAGCATTTT. The chain recombines TRBV28 with TRBJ1-5, with D maybe TRBD1 (6 bases). This CDR3 has 21 amino acids. Germline CDR1 reads MDHEN; CDR2 reads SYDVKM. Between the trimmed V and J ends, which lost 6 bases and 3 bases, there was a span of 33 bases.

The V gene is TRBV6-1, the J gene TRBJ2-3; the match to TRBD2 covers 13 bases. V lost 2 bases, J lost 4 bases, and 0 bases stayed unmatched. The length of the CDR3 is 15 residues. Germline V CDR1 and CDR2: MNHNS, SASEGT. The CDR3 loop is CASSETSGGADTQYF. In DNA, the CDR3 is TGTGCCAGCAGTGAAACTAGCGGGGGGGCAGATACGCAGTATTTT.

The CDR3 reads CASSSPGQGIKDTQYF. The CDR3, as DNA: TGTGCCAGCAGTTCTCCGGGACAGGGGATCAAAGATACGCAGTATTTT. This rearrangement joins TRBV7-9 to TRBJ2-3; 10 bases are shared with TRBD1. There are 16 residues in the CDR3. The V segment lost 6 bases and the J segment 5 bases; nucleotides outside the gene matches: 11. Germline V lookup: CDR1 SEHNR, CDR2 FQNEAQ (reference sequence).

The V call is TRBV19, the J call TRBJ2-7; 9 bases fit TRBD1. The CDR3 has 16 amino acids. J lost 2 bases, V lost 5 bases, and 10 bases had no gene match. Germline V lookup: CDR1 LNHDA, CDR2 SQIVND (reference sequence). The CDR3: CASSSSPGTGPYEQYF. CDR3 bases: TGTGCCAGTAGTTCATCTCCCGGGACAGGGCCCTACGAGCAGTACTTC. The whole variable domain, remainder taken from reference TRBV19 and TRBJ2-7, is DGGITQSPKYLFRKEGQNVTLSCEQNLNHDAMYWYRQDPGQGLRLIYYSQIVNDFQKGDIAEGYSVSREKKESFPLTVTSAQKNPTAFYLCASSSSPGTGPYEQYFGPGTRLTVT.

The CDR3 is CASSLTGSSEAFF. The CDR3 DNA is TGTGCCAGCAGCTTGACAGGGTCTTCTGAAGCTTTCTTT. V usage is TRBV11-3 and J usage is TRBJ1-1, with 7 bases aligning to TRBD1. The germline CDR1 and CDR2 sequences are SGHNT and YENEEA. The ends lost 3 bases at V and 6 bases at J; junction bases unmatched: 4. CDR3 length equals 13 residues.

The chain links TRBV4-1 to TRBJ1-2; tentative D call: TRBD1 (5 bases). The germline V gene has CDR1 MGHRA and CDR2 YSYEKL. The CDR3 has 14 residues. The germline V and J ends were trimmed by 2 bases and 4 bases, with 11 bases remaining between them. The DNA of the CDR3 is TGCGCCAGCAGCCAACACCAGGGTTCCTATGGCTACACCTTC. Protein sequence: CASSQHQGSYGYTF.

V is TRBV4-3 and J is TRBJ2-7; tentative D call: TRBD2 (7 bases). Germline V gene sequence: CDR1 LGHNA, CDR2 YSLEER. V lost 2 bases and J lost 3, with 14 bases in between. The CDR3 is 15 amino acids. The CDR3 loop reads CASSQWAGAGYEQYF. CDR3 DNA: TGCGCCAGCAGCCAATGGGCGGGGGCAGGCTACGAGCAGTACTTC.

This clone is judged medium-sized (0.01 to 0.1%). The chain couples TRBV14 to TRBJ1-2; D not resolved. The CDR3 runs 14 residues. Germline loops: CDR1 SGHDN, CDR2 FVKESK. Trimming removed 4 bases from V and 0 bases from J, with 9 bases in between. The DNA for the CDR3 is TGTGCCAGCAGCCGAGGGCTGGCTAACTATGGCTACACCTTC. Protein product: CASSRGLANYGYTF.

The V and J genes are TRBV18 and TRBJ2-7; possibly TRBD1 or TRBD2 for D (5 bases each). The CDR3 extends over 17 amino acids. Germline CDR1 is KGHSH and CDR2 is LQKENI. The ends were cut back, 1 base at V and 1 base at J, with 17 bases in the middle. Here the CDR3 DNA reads TGTGCCAGCTCACCACGTACCCAGGGAGTGGGGTCCTACGAGCAGTACTTC. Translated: CASSPRTQGVGSYEQYF.

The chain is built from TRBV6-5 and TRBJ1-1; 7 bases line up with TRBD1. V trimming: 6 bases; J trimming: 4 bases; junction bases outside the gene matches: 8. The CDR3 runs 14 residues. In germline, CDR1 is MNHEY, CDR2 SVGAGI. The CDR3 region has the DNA TGTGCCAGCAGATACACAGGGGCCCGCACTGAAGCTTTCTTT. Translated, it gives CASRYTGARTEAFF.

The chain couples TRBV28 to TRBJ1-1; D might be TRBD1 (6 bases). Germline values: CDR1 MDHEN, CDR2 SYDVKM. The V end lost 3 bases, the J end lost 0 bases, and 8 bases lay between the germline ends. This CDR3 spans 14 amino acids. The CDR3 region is CASSFGGLNTEAFF. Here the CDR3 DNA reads TGTGCCAGCAGTTTCGGGGGCTTGAACACTGAAGCTTTCTTT.

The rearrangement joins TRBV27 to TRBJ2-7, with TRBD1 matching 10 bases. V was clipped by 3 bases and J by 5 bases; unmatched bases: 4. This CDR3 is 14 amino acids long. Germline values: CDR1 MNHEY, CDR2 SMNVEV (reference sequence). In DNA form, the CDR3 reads TGTGCCAGCAGTTTGGGACAGGGGTTACACGAGCAGTACTTC. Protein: CASSLGQGLHEQYF.

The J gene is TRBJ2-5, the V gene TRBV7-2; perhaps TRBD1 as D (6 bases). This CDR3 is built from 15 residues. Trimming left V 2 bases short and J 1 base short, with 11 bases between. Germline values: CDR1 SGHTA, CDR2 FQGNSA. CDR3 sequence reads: CASSLPNRAQETQYF. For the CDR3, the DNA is TGTGCCAGCAGCTTACCCAACAGGGCCCAAGAGACCCAGTACTTC. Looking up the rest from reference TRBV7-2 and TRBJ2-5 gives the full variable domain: GAGVSQSPSNKVTEKGKDVELRCDPISGHTALYWYRQSLGQGLEFLIYFQGNSAPDKSGLPSDRFSAERTGGSVSTLTIQRTQQEDSAVYLCASSLPNRAQETQYFGPGTRLLVL.

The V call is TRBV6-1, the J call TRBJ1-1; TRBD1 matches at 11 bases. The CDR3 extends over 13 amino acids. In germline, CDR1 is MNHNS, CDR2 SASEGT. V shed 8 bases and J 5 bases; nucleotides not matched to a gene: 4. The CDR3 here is CASGDRGYTEAFF. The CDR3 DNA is TGTGCCAGCGGGGACAGGGGGTATACTGAAGCTTTCTTT.

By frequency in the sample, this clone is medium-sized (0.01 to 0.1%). CDR3 sequence: CASSQDYGGFVAFF. CDR3 DNA: TGCGCCAGCAGCCAAGATTATGGGGGCTTTGTAGCTTTCTTT. The V call is TRBV4-1, the J call TRBJ1-1, with D possibly matching TRBD1 (6 bases). The CDR3 is made up of 14 amino acids. V lost 0 bases and J lost 10, with 15 bases in between. From germline, CDR1 is MGHRA and CDR2 YSYEKL.

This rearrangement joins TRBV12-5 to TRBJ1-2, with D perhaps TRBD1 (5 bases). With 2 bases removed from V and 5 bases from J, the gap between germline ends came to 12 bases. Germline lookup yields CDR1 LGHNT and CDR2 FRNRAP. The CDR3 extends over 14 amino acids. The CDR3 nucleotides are TGTGCTAGTGGTTTGACCGACAGTGCTTATGGCTACACCTTC. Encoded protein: CASGLTDSAYGYTF.

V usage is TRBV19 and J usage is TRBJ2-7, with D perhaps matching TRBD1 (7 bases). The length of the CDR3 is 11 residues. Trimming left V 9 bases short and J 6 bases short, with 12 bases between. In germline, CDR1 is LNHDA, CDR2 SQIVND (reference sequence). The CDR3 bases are TGTGCCAGCCAGGGGGGCGGCGAGCAGTACTTC. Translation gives CASQGGGEQYF.